The rows below give T cell receptor beta chains drawn from one sample of a study of shared clonotypes between healthy human individuals. Here immunoSEQ multiplex PCR was the method, and the copy in TCRdb shows in-frame clones only, minus some. The profile shows about 2.4 million clones, over 85% of them singletons. Specimen: naive CD4+ T cells from PBMCs. Receptors originate from a man aged 18 to 29 in good health. Some clones in this sample may be carry-over from other donors' samples. Both conserved end residues are part of each CDR3. The D gene is left open where the match is weak. The listing skips clone size in some rows; elsewhere it reads once, few, many or a size class.

CDR3nt: TGTGCCAGCAGCGTAAACCGAGGTGGGTCCCAAGAGACCCAGTACTTC
CDR3aa: CASSVNRGGSQETQYF
abundance: .
j_gene: TRBJ2-5
v_gene: TRBV9
d_gene: .

CDR3nt: TGTGCCAGCAGCGCTGACGGGACGTACAATGAGCAGTTCTTC
CDR3aa: CASSADGTYNEQFF
abundance: once
j_gene: TRBJ2-1
v_gene: TRBV7-6
d_gene: .

CDR3nt: TGCGCCAGCAGCTTAGGAATACAGGGGGCGAGTCAGCCCCAGCATTTT
CDR3aa: CASSLGIQGASQPQHF
abundance: .
j_gene: TRBJ1-5
v_gene: TRBV5-1
d_gene: TRBD1

CDR3nt: TGTGCCAGCAGCCCAAACATAGGCGGGGAGCTGTTTTTT
CDR3aa: CASSPNIGGELFF
abundance: .
j_gene: TRBJ2-2
v_gene: TRBV11-2
d_gene: .

CDR3nt: TGTGCCAGCAGTTACCCCAGGGGACCACCTTACAATGAGCAGTTCTTC
CDR3aa: CASSYPRGPPYNEQFF
abundance: .
j_gene: TRBJ2-1
v_gene: TRBV6-6
d_gene: .

CDR3nt: TGTGCCAGCAGCCACAGTGGGACCCTCCCTATGCAAGAGACCCAGTACTTC
CDR3aa: CASSHSGTLPMQETQYF
abundance: .
j_gene: TRBJ2-5
v_gene: TRBV7-2
d_gene: .

CDR3nt: TGCGCCAGCAGCGGGGACTCCAACGAGCAGTACTTC
CDR3aa: CASSGDSNEQYF
abundance: .
j_gene: TRBJ2-7
v_gene: TRBV10-1
d_gene: .

CDR3nt: TGTGCCAGCAGCTTCTCCCAAGAGACCCAGTACTTC
CDR3aa: CASSFSQETQYF
abundance: .
j_gene: TRBJ2-5
v_gene: TRBV7-9
d_gene: .

CDR3nt: TGCGCCAGCAGCCCGGGCCAAAATCAGCCCCAGCATTTT
CDR3aa: CASSPGQNQPQHF
abundance: .
j_gene: TRBJ1-5
v_gene: TRBV5-1
d_gene: .

CDR3nt: TGCGCCAGCAGCCATTCGGGACTAGCGGGAGGGCCCCAGGCCGGGGAGCTGTTTTTT
CDR3aa: CASSHSGLAGGPQAGELFF
abundance: .
j_gene: TRBJ2-2
v_gene: TRBV4-1
d_gene: TRBD2

CDR3nt: TGTGCCAGCAGCTTAGCTGGACAGCGAAATGAAAAACTGTTTTTT
CDR3aa: CASSLAGQRNEKLFF
abundance: .
j_gene: TRBJ1-4
v_gene: TRBV7-9
d_gene: .

CDR3nt: TGTGCCAGCAGTTTGGGCCCAGACAATGAGCAGTTCTTC
CDR3aa: CASSLGPDNEQFF
abundance: few
j_gene: TRBJ2-1
v_gene: TRBV28
d_gene: .

CDR3nt: TGTGCCAGCAGCTTAGAACGGGGACACTCTTATACTAATGAAAAACTGTTTTTT
CDR3aa: CASSLERGHSYTNEKLFF
abundance: once
j_gene: TRBJ1-4
v_gene: TRBV11-3
d_gene: .

CDR3nt: TGTGCCAGCAGCCAGGGACTAGCGGGACGTGATACGCAGTATTTT
CDR3aa: CASSQGLAGRDTQYF
abundance: .
j_gene: TRBJ2-3
v_gene: TRBV9
d_gene: TRBD2

CDR3nt: TGTGCCTGGAGCAGAGACGGCGAGCAGTACTTC
CDR3aa: CAWSRDGEQYF
abundance: .
j_gene: TRBJ2-7
v_gene: TRBV30
d_gene: .

CDR3nt: TGTGCCACCCGACGTCCCTTTTTCGCCAAAAACATTCAGTACTTC
CDR3aa: CATRRPFFAKNIQYF
abundance: .
j_gene: TRBJ2-4
v_gene: TRBV28
d_gene: .

CDR3nt: TGTGCCAGCAGCCAAACCCCGTCGACCGGGGAGCTGTTTTTT
CDR3aa: CASSQTPSTGELFF
abundance: .
j_gene: TRBJ2-2
v_gene: TRBV4-2
d_gene: .

CDR3nt: TGTGCCAGCAGTAGTCCAGGGGAGCGGTGGATGACTTTCTTT
CDR3aa: CASSSPGERWMTFF
abundance: .
j_gene: TRBJ1-1
v_gene: TRBV27
d_gene: .

CDR3nt: TGTGCCAGCAGCTTGTCCGGCACCTACGAGCAGTACTTC
CDR3aa: CASSLSGTYEQYF
abundance: .
j_gene: TRBJ2-7
v_gene: TRBV7-2
d_gene: .

CDR3nt: TGTGCCAGCAGCTCCCCCGAGGGGAGCCCGTATTTT
CDR3aa: CASSSPEGSPYF
abundance: .
j_gene: TRBJ2-3
v_gene: TRBV11-2
d_gene: .

CDR3nt: TGTGCCAGCAGCTTGGGTAGGCAAGAGACCCAGTACTTC
CDR3aa: CASSLGRQETQYF
abundance: .
j_gene: TRBJ2-5
v_gene: TRBV5-8
d_gene: .

CDR3nt: TGTGCCAGCGGACTCCGAGGAAGCACAGATACGCAGTATTTT
CDR3aa: CASGLRGSTDTQYF
abundance: .
j_gene: TRBJ2-3
v_gene: TRBV9
d_gene: .

CDR3nt: TGTGCCAGCAGTTACTCACAGTTAAACTACGAGCAGTACTTC
CDR3aa: CASSYSQLNYEQYF
abundance: few
j_gene: TRBJ2-7
v_gene: TRBV6-5
d_gene: .

CDR3nt: TGTGCCAGCAGGTACCTGCAATATGGCTACACCTTC
CDR3aa: CASRYLQYGYTF
abundance: .
j_gene: TRBJ1-2
v_gene: TRBV6-1
d_gene: .

CDR3nt: TGTGCCAGCAGCTTAACTCCTCAATACAATGAGCAGTTCTTC
CDR3aa: CASSLTPQYNEQFF
abundance: .
j_gene: TRBJ2-1
v_gene: TRBV7-3
d_gene: .

CDR3nt: TGTGCCATCAGTGAGACAGCTAAAGAAAACTATGGCTACACCTTC
CDR3aa: CAISETAKENYGYTF
abundance: .
j_gene: TRBJ1-2
v_gene: TRBV10-3
d_gene: .

CDR3nt: TGCGCCAGCAGCTTTGCCAGTTCCCAAGAGACCCAGTACTTC
CDR3aa: CASSFASSQETQYF
abundance: once
j_gene: TRBJ2-5
v_gene: TRBV5-1
d_gene: .

CDR3nt: TGTGCCATCAGTGATCTACTTTTAACCTACAATGAGCAGTTCTTC
CDR3aa: CAISDLLLTYNEQFF
abundance: .
j_gene: TRBJ2-1
v_gene: TRBV10-3
d_gene: .

CDR3nt: TGTGCCAGTAGAACCGGGACAGGTTTTTTTTACTCTGGGGCCAACGTCCTGACTTTC
CDR3aa: CASRTGTGFFYSGANVLTF
abundance: .
j_gene: TRBJ2-6
v_gene: TRBV19
d_gene: TRBD1

CDR3nt: TGTGCCAGCAGTGAGCGGGACAGGGGCCTCGGCTACACCTTC
CDR3aa: CASSERDRGLGYTF
abundance: .
j_gene: TRBJ1-2
v_gene: TRBV6-1
d_gene: TRBD1

CDR3nt: TGTGCCAGCAGCCAAACACCTTTCTGGTACTTC
CDR3aa: CASSQTPFWYF
abundance: .
j_gene: TRBJ2-7
v_gene: TRBV28
d_gene: .

CDR3nt: TGTGCCAGCAGCTTAGTCGAGCCGACGGAAGCTTTCTTT
CDR3aa: CASSLVEPTEAFF
abundance: .
j_gene: TRBJ1-1
v_gene: TRBV7-9
d_gene: .

CDR3nt: TGTGCCAGCAGCTTAGTTGGCAGGGGTCCTGAAGCTTTCTTT
CDR3aa: CASSLVGRGPEAFF
abundance: .
j_gene: TRBJ1-1
v_gene: TRBV11-2
d_gene: .

CDR3nt: TGTGCCAGCAGCGGACAACTAGCGGGAGTGGGCTCTGGCGAGCAGTACTTC
CDR3aa: CASSGQLAGVGSGEQYF
abundance: .
j_gene: TRBJ2-7
v_gene: TRBV11-1
d_gene: TRBD2

CDR3nt: TGCGCCAGCAGCCTATTTGGGCTGGGGTCGGGCTACCACGAGCAGTACTTC
CDR3aa: CASSLFGLGSGYHEQYF
abundance: .
j_gene: TRBJ2-7
v_gene: TRBV4-3
d_gene: .

CDR3nt: TGCAGCGTTGAGAGAAGGCTGAACACTGAAGCTTTCTTT
CDR3aa: CSVERRLNTEAFF
abundance: .
j_gene: TRBJ1-1
v_gene: TRBV29-1
d_gene: .

CDR3nt: TGCAGCGTGACGGGAGCTGGCACAGATACGCAGTATTTT
CDR3aa: CSVTGAGTDTQYF
abundance: .
j_gene: TRBJ2-3
v_gene: TRBV29-1
d_gene: .

CDR3nt: TGTGCCGTCCGGGGGCTTTTGAACACTGAAGCTTTCTTT
CDR3aa: CAVRGLLNTEAFF
abundance: .
j_gene: TRBJ1-1
v_gene: TRBV10-3
d_gene: .

CDR3nt: TGTGCCAGCAGCTTAGTGATCCGTGGCGACGAGTACTTC
CDR3aa: CASSLVIRGDEYF
abundance: .
j_gene: TRBJ2-7
v_gene: TRBV11-2
d_gene: .

CDR3nt: TGTGCCAGCAGCTTAAACCACCAGGGGGTGGGCACAGATACGCAGTATTTT
CDR3aa: CASSLNHQGVGTDTQYF
abundance: .
j_gene: TRBJ2-3
v_gene: TRBV7-3
d_gene: TRBD1

CDR3nt: TGTGCCAGCAGTCGGCAGGACTCGTATGGCTACACCTTC
CDR3aa: CASSRQDSYGYTF
abundance: .
j_gene: TRBJ1-2
v_gene: TRBV6-1
d_gene: .

CDR3nt: TGTGCCAGCAGCTTAAGCCAGACCCAGTACTTC
CDR3aa: CASSLSQTQYF
abundance: once
j_gene: TRBJ2-5
v_gene: TRBV7-8
d_gene: .

CDR3nt: TGTGCCAGCAGTGGACGAACAAGGACCTACGAGCAGTACTTC
CDR3aa: CASSGRTRTYEQYF
abundance: .
j_gene: TRBJ2-7
v_gene: TRBV2
d_gene: .

CDR3nt: TGTGCCAGCAGGGGACTAGCGGGAGGTATGGTTTACGAGCAGTACTTC
CDR3aa: CASRGLAGGMVYEQYF
abundance: .
j_gene: TRBJ2-7
v_gene: TRBV6-6
d_gene: TRBD2

CDR3nt: TGTGCCAGCAGCTTAGCGGGACTAGCGGGAGGAGATACGCAGTATTTT
CDR3aa: CASSLAGLAGGDTQYF
abundance: .
j_gene: TRBJ2-3
v_gene: TRBV7-2
d_gene: TRBD2

CDR3nt: TGTGCCAGCTCACCTTCAACGACAGGGAGTCAGCCCCAGCATTTT
CDR3aa: CASSPSTTGSQPQHF
abundance: .
j_gene: TRBJ1-5
v_gene: TRBV18
d_gene: TRBD1

CDR3nt: TGCGCCAGCAGCTCAAGCCCTACAGGTGTCACAGATACGCAGTATTTT
CDR3aa: CASSSSPTGVTDTQYF
abundance: .
j_gene: TRBJ2-3
v_gene: TRBV5-1
d_gene: .

CDR3nt: TGTGCCGCCGGAGGGGGCGGTCAGCCCCAGCATTTT
CDR3aa: CAAGGGGQPQHF
abundance: .
j_gene: TRBJ1-5
v_gene: TRBV30
d_gene: TRBD1

CDR3nt: TGTGCCAGCCAAAATGGAGGTGTCAGCAATCAGCCCCAGCATTTT
CDR3aa: CASQNGGVSNQPQHF
abundance: .
j_gene: TRBJ1-5
v_gene: TRBV28
d_gene: .

CDR3nt: TGTGCCAGCTCACCCCCTACTTACATTCAGTACTTC
CDR3aa: CASSPPTYIQYF
abundance: .
j_gene: TRBJ2-4
v_gene: TRBV18
d_gene: .

CDR3nt: TGTGCCAGCAGTTCCTCTCAGGGAGCCTTCTATGGCTACACCTTC
CDR3aa: CASSSSQGAFYGYTF
abundance: .
j_gene: TRBJ1-2
v_gene: TRBV27
d_gene: .